These T cell receptor beta chains were read from a single sample in a study of OX40 agonist ivuxolimab in advanced cancers. Only in-frame clones appear in the TCRdb table, and some are missing; sequencing was by immunoSEQ multiplex PCR. The sample holds some 80,000 clones, about 89% seen once. The sample in question was CD4+ or CD8+ T cells sorted from blood, obtained in a trial of the OX40 agonist ivuxolimab. The receptor set was obtained from an adult with an advanced solid tumor such as melanoma, head and neck, liver or kidney cancer. Both conserved end residues are trimmed from each CDR3. Clone size, where shown, is once, few, many, or a class for clones that have expanded.

V	size	J	CDR3
TRBV6-1	NA	TRBJ2-5	ASSATGETQY
TRBV6-1	once	TRBJ1-1	ASSTRGFGAF
TRBV2	NA	TRBJ1-2	ASSARDYGYT
TRBV10-2	NA	TRBJ1-2	ASTDRGLKGYT
TRBV29-1	once	TRBJ2-1	SVQTSSYNEQF
TRBV30	NA	TRBJ1-2	AWTTPLGQGARGYT
TRBV19	NA	TRBJ1-2	ASSLTDSYGYT
TRBV19	NA	TRBJ2-2	ASSTNTGELF
TRBV6-1	NA	TRBJ2-5	ASSEAGQETQY
TRBV10-3	NA	TRBJ1-2	AIGFGSDGYT
TRBV5-1	NA	TRBJ2-5	ASNDGGAETQY
TRBV7-6	NA	TRBJ2-1	ASSRPEGEQF
TRBV6-6	NA	TRBJ1-1	ASSYDRVTFEAF
TRBV2	NA	TRBJ2-3	ASSVGLAVSTDTQY
TRBV5-1	NA	TRBJ1-1	ASSRQGREAF
TRBV4-1	once	TRBJ2-3	ASSQEMGGAQY
TRBV27	few	TRBJ1-5	ASSLKGLGNQPQH
TRBV11-2	NA	TRBJ2-3	ASSLRGVTDTQY
TRBV2	NA	TRBJ1-2	ASSSSGGLNYGYT
TRBV5-1	NA	TRBJ1-3	ASSTGSSGNTIY
TRBV19	NA	TRBJ1-5	ATWTGTENQPQH
TRBV29-1	NA	TRBJ2-1	SVEKGNEQF
TRBV29-1	NA	TRBJ2-6	SVRLAGRANVLT
TRBV9	NA	TRBJ2-6	ASSVESRFSGANVLT
TRBV7-6	NA	TRBJ2-7	ASSSRQGGEQY
TRBV7-8	NA	TRBJ1-6	ASSFAGNNSPLH
TRBV7-2	NA	TRBJ2-6	ASSFRPPSASGANVLT
TRBV19	NA	TRBJ2-7	ASSPMGWNRATYEQY
TRBV4-1	NA	TRBJ2-3	ASSLRLPGTSATDTQY
TRBV5-1	few	TRBJ2-2	ASSLAVTGGSGELF
TRBV5-6	NA	TRBJ1-1	ASSSQGVGEAF
TRBV10-3	NA	TRBJ1-2	AISEGVGANYGYT
TRBV5-1	NA	TRBJ1-1	ASSSHLDRGENTEAF
TRBV5-1	NA	TRBJ2-5	ASSLSGDRGQTQY
TRBV5-4	NA	TRBJ2-6	ASRLRQFSGANVLT
TRBV6-5	NA	TRBJ1-1	ASSPDGNTEAF
TRBV5-1	NA	TRBJ1-1	ASSALGTAYTEAF
TRBV6-5	NA	TRBJ2-7	ASSYSKLLIPYEQY
TRBV7-2	NA	TRBJ1-3	ASSQGTARGNTIY
TRBV6-5	few	TRBJ1-2	ASSYGDSNYGYT
TRBV5-4	NA	TRBJ2-3	ASSSLLLLAGGTDTQY
TRBV10-1	NA	TRBJ2-7	ASNSGGRGDEQY
TRBV28	once	TRBJ1-2	ASSSQGQSYGYT
TRBV6-5	NA	TRBJ1-1	ASSEDRVNTEAF
TRBV19	NA	TRBJ1-3	ASSFPASVAGNTIY
TRBV7-9	NA	TRBJ2-5	ASSPGLGTQY
TRBV2	NA	TRBJ2-1	ASSPYLRGGSSDLLANEQF
TRBV5-4	NA	TRBJ1-2	ASSLSRGYGYT
TRBV12-1	NA	TRBJ1-2	ASSSPGRGYGYT
TRBV4-2	once	TRBJ2-7	ASSQTGVYEQY
TRBV2	NA	TRBJ2-6	ASKDGISSGANVLT